One and the same sample provided the 30 T cell receptor beta chains below, sequenced in a study of CD8+ T cells in alopecia areata. RNA was isolated and reverse transcribed to cDNA, the sequencing template. Profiled with immunoSEQ multiplex PCR; TCRdb holds only in-frame clones, not every one. This table holds 100,000 to 150,000 clones, 58% found once. The sample here was CD4+ T cells sorted from blood, taken at week 0. The receptors derive from a human donor with alopecia areata.

A few counts support this clone. Compared with germline, one end of the junction differs, possibly owing to a read error. The chain couples TRBV2 to TRBJ2-1; D not resolved. The CDR3 runs to 13 residues. Germline CDR1 and CDR2: SNHLY and FYNNEI. The CDR3 protein is CASRLDSHNEQFF. Here the CDR3 DNA reads TGTGCCAGCAGGTTAGACTCCCACAATGAGCAGTTCTTC.

This clone was seen more than once but under ten times. The J gene is TRBJ2-5, the V gene TRBV5-1; D may match TRBD1 or TRBD2 (5 bases each). Germline-derived CDR1 and CDR2 are SGHRS and YFSETQ. V shed 0 bases and J shed 2 bases, with 14 bases lying between them. The CDR3 has 16 amino acids. CDR3 sequence: CASSLAGTDGQETQYF. The CDR3 nucleotides are TGCGCCAGCAGCTTGGCCGGGACCGATGGGCAAGAGACCCAGTACTTC.

The rearrangement joins TRBV18 to TRBJ2-7; 11 bases match TRBD2. CDR3 length: 18 residues. The trim removed 3 bases at V and 0 bases at J, leaving 10 bases unmatched. Looked up from germline, CDR1 is KGHSH and CDR2 is LQKENI. In DNA form, the CDR3 reads TGTGCCAGCTCACCGCGGCTAGCGGGGGGCGCAAGCTCCTACGAGCAGTACTTC. It codes for CASSPRLAGGASSYEQYF. Complete variable domain (other parts from reference TRBV18 and TRBJ2-7): NAGVMQNPRHLVRRRGQEARLRCSPMKGHSHVYWYRQLPEEGLKFMVYLQKENIIDESGMPKERFSAEFPKEGPSILRIQQVVRGDSAAYFCASSPRLAGGASSYEQYFGPGTRLTVT.

This clone was seen only a few times. The chain employs TRBV7-2 and TRBJ2-1; D possibly corresponds to TRBD1 (6 bases). The CDR3 has 13 residues. Trimming shortened V by 1 base and J by 9 bases, and 10 bases separated the two germline ends. Germline assignment: CDR1 SGHTA and CDR2 FQGNSA. This chain's CDR3 is CASSLEFRGEQFF. CDR3 nucleotide sequence: TGTGCCAGCAGCTTAGAATTCAGGGGTGAGCAGTTCTTC.

The rearrangement uses TRBV4-3 and TRBJ2-7; 10 bases match TRBD1. V lost 4 bases and J lost 3; bases outside the gene matches: 6. Germline assignment: CDR1 LGHNA and CDR2 YSLEER. CDR3 length: 15 amino acids. CDR3 loop: CASSLRTGGLYEQYF. In DNA, the CDR3 is TGCGCCAGCAGCCTCCGGACAGGGGGGCTCTACGAGCAGTACTTC.

This chain uses TRBV4-2 with TRBJ2-5; D is ambiguous. The germline V gene encodes CDR1 LGHNA and CDR2 YNFKEQ. The CDR3 extends over 13 amino acids. The ends were cut back, 0 bases at V and 5 bases at J, with 7 bases in the middle. Here the CDR3 reads CASSQDGQETQYF. Written as DNA, the CDR3 is TGTGCCAGCAGCCAAGATGGGCAGGAGACCCAGTACTTC.

The chain combines TRBV2 with TRBJ2-7, with 8 bases identical to TRBD2. Germline values: CDR1 SNHLY, CDR2 FYNNEI. The junction had 10 bases not matched to a gene; V was cut back by 6 bases and J by 3 bases. CDR3 size: 15 residues. CDR3 in DNA: TGTGCCAGCAGCGGGGGGGGAGCGGGAGACTACGAGCAGTACTTC. Its translation is CASSGGGAGDYEQYF.

The rearrangement joins TRBV27 to TRBJ2-3; 8 bases agree with TRBD1. Germline CDR1 and CDR2: MNHEY and SMNVEV (reference sequence). The trim removed 0 bases at V and 0 bases at J, leaving 5 bases unmatched. This CDR3 region has 17 residues. CDR3 bases: TGTGCCAGCAGTTTATCCGGACAGGGATGGAGCACAGATACGCAGTATTTT. This sequence encodes CASSLSGQGWSTDTQYF.

The CDR3 DNA is TGTGCCAGCAGGCTCCGGGACATTCGGGACATTCAGTACTTC. This codes for CASRLRDIRDIQYF. This chain joins TRBV2 and TRBJ2-4; D is possibly TRBD1 (6 bases). CDR1 and CDR2 from the germline V gene are SNHLY and FYNNEI. This CDR3 region has 14 residues. V was clipped by 6 bases and J by 8 bases, with 17 bases between them.

The chain has TRBV7-2 and TRBJ1-5; D perhaps matches TRBD1 (6 bases). The CDR3 totals 15 residues. Between the trimmed V and J ends, which lost 0 bases and 5 bases, there was a span of 11 bases. Germline V lookup: CDR1 SGHTA, CDR2 FQGNSA. CDR3 region: CASSLAAQGYQPQHF. CDR3 nucleotide sequence: TGTGCCAGCAGCTTAGCAGCCCAGGGGTATCAGCCCCAGCATTTT.

The chain's CDR3 is CASSLDGGAEQYF. CDR3 nucleotide sequence: TGTGCCAGCAGCTTGGACGGGGGAGCCGAGCAGTACTTC. The rearrangement links TRBV5-6 to TRBJ2-7, with a weak D call TRBD2 (6 bases). The CDR3 runs to 13 residues. Trimming stripped 0 bases from V and 6 bases from J, with 10 bases between. Germline V lookup: CDR1 SGHDT, CDR2 YYEEEE.

The sample holds a few counts of this clone. The chain recombines TRBV29-1 with TRBJ2-5; D could derive from TRBD1 or TRBD2 (5 bases each). Germline V gene sequence: CDR1 SQVTM, CDR2 ANQGSEA. Trimming removed 4 bases at V and 4 bases at J, with 13 bases between. This CDR3 spans 13 amino acids. The DNA of the CDR3 is TGCAGCGTTGCCGGGACGCTAGGAGAGACCCAGTACTTC. This translates into CSVAGTLGETQYF.

The V call is TRBV4-1, the J call TRBJ2-2; 7 bases are a match to TRBD2. In germline, CDR1 is MGHRA, CDR2 YSYEKL. V dropped 4 bases and J dropped 5; count of bases not matched to a gene: 19. The CDR3 totals 19 residues. The CDR3 is CASSLLPTGTPGGTGELFF. The CDR3 bases are TGCGCCAGCAGCCTATTGCCGACCGGGACCCCGGGGGGAACCGGGGAGCTGTTTTTT.

This clone was seen a handful of times. The rearrangement joins TRBV7-9 to TRBJ2-4; tentative D call: TRBD2 (6 bases). Between the trimmed V and J ends, which lost 0 bases and 8 bases, there was a span of 11 bases. Germline values: CDR1 SEHNR, CDR2 FQNEAQ (reference sequence). The length of the CDR3 is 14 residues. CDR3 sequence reads: CASSLAGGRDIQYF. The CDR3 coding sequence is TGTGCCAGCAGCTTAGCCGGGGGTAGAGACATTCAGTACTTC. The full variable domain, its missing parts supplied by reference TRBV7-9 and TRBJ2-4, is DTGVSQNPRHKITKRGQNVTFRCDPISEHNRLYWYRQTLGQGPEFLTYFQNEAQLEKSRLLSDRFSAERPKGSFSTLEIQRTEQGDSAMYLCASSLAGGRDIQYFGAGTRLSVL.

V is TRBV5-1 and J is TRBJ1-4; no clear D gene. Germline CDR1 SGHRS, CDR2 YFSETQ. V lost 0 bases, J lost 0 bases, and 3 bases lay in between. This CDR3 comprises 14 residues. In nucleotides, the CDR3 is TGCGCCAGCAGCTTGGGGTCAACTAATGAAAAACTGTTTTTT. It specifies CASSLGSTNEKLFF. Full variable domain (missing parts from reference TRBV5-1 and TRBJ1-4): KAGVTQTPRYLIKTRGQQVTLSCSPISGHRSVSWYQQTPGQGLQFLFEYFSETQRNKGNFPGRFSGRQFSNSRSEMNVSTLELGDSALYLCASSLGSTNEKLFFGSGTQLSVL.

A single count supports this clone. The chain recombines TRBV2 with TRBJ2-2; a weak D match, TRBD2 (5 bases). The CDR3 consists of 12 residues. The ends were cut back, 2 bases at V and 7 bases at J, with 5 bases in the middle. Per germline, CDR1 SNHLY and CDR2 FYNNEI. The CDR3 DNA sequence: TGTGCCAGCAGTGAAAGCGGCGGGGAGCTGTTTTTT. It specifies CASSESGGELFF.

The rearrangement joins TRBV27 to TRBJ2-7; 10 bases are a match to TRBD1. This CDR3 contains 16 residues. Germline-derived CDR1 and CDR2 are MNHEY and SMNVEV (reference sequence). Germline trimming cut 5 bases from V and 9 bases from J; bases unmatched to any gene: 16. The CDR3 protein is CASSPQSGTGAKGQYF. CDR3 bases: TGTGCCAGCAGTCCTCAATCCGGGACAGGGGCGAAGGGGCAGTACTTC.

The chain couples TRBV28 to TRBJ1-1; D remains unclear. V was pared by 6 bases and J by 1 base, with 9 bases between. This CDR3 is built from 13 residues. The germline V gene encodes CDR1 MDHEN and CDR2 SYDVKM. The CDR3 coding sequence is TGTGCCAGCAGGACTACAGCGAACACTGAAGCTTTCTTT. Amino acid sequence: CASRTTANTEAFF.

The chain couples TRBV7-6 to TRBJ1-2; 7 bases align to TRBD1. CDR1 is SGHVS, CDR2 FNYEAQ, per germline. CDR3 size: 13 residues. Trimming cost V 3 bases and J 7 bases; bases outside gene matches: 5. The CDR3 DNA reads TGTGCCAGCAGCTTTACAGGGGTCGGTGGCTACACCTTC. This codes for CASSFTGVGGYTF. Full variable domain (remainder filled in from reference TRBV7-6 and TRBJ1-2): GAGVSQSPRYKVTKRGQDVALRCDPISGHVSLYWYRQALGQGPEFLTYFNYEAQQDKSGLPNDRFSAERPEGSISTLTIQRTEQRDSAMYRCASSFTGVGGYTFGSGTRLTVV.

The V call is TRBV28, the J call TRBJ2-3; D is perhaps TRBD2 (5 bases). CDR3 length: 20 residues. CDR1 and CDR2 (germline): MDHEN, SYDVKM. Trimming pared 3 bases from V and 0 bases from J, leaving 25 bases between. The DNA of the CDR3 is TGTGCCAGCAGTTTGTTATCCAACTTCCGGAAGCGGAAAAGCACAGATACGCAGTATTTT. It translates to CASSLLSNFRKRKSTDTQYF.

The rearrangement links TRBV19 to TRBJ1-5; 9 positions agree with TRBD1. Germline loops: CDR1 LNHDA, CDR2 SQIVND (reference sequence). The CDR3 totals 18 residues. With V trimmed by 4 bases and J by 0 bases, 10 bases remained unmatched. CDR3 sequence (DNA): TGTGCCAGTAGTACGAACACAGGGGGCGGAAATAGCAATCAGCCCCAGCATTTT. It specifies CASSTNTGGGNSNQPQHF. The variable domain in full, completed from reference TRBV19 and TRBJ1-5, reads DGGITQSPKYLFRKEGQNVTLSCEQNLNHDAMYWYRQDPGQGLRLIYYSQIVNDFQKGDIAEGYSVSREKKESFPLTVTSAQKNPTAFYLCASSTNTGGGNSNQPQHFGDGTRLSIL.

This clone was seen a few times. The rearrangement links TRBV19 to TRBJ1-1; no reliable D call. Trimming removed 4 bases at V and 1 base at J, with 7 bases between. CDR3 length: 13 amino acids. Germline CDR1 LNHDA, CDR2 SQIVND (reference sequence). As DNA, the CDR3 is TGTGCCAGTAGTAGTTCGGAGAACACTGAAGCTTTCTTT. Translation gives CASSSSENTEAFF.

The chain carries TRBV28 and TRBJ2-5, with TRBD2 matching 7 bases. The V gene end was trimmed by 8 bases and the J gene end by 2 bases; junction bases not matched to a gene: 11. This CDR3 region has 15 residues. Germline lookup yields CDR1 MDHEN and CDR2 SYDVKM. CDR3 sequence: CASLRAGDYQETQYF. The CDR3 nucleotides are TGTGCCAGCCTACGCGCGGGAGATTATCAAGAGACCCAGTACTTC.

The rearrangement joins TRBV4-3 to TRBJ2-2; a possible D gene is TRBD2 (6 bases). V was trimmed by 2 bases and J by 8 bases, leaving 15 bases between them. The CDR3 runs 15 residues. Germline V gene sequence: CDR1 LGHNA, CDR2 YSLEER. CDR3 DNA: TGCGCCAGCAGCCAACGTTTGATGGGGGGAGGGGAGCTGTTTTTT. It specifies CASSQRLMGGGELFF.

The V and J genes are TRBV5-1 and TRBJ1-1, with 7 nucleotides matching TRBD1. Trimming removed 4 bases from V and 0 bases from J; junction bases left unmatched: 9. Germline V gene sequence: CDR1 SGHRS, CDR2 YFSETQ. CDR3 size: 16 residues. CDR3 nucleotide sequence: TGCGCCAGCAGCCTAACCACACAGGGGCTGAACACTGAAGCTTTCTTT. Translation gives CASSLTTQGLNTEAFF.

This chain connects TRBV7-9 to TRBJ2-7; 14 bases line up with TRBD2. Losses at the gene ends were 4 bases for V and 2 bases for J; bases not matched to a gene: 10. The CDR3 contains 18 residues. CDR1 and CDR2 from the germline V gene are SEHNR and FQNEAQ (reference sequence). CDR3 sequence: CASSSPGLAGALTYEQYF. The CDR3 coding sequence is TGTGCCAGCAGCTCGCCGGGACTAGCGGGGGCTTTGACCTACGAGCAGTACTTC.

This chain connects TRBV5-1 to TRBJ2-7; 8 bases match TRBD1. The CDR3 sequence is 14 residues long. The V gene end was trimmed by 4 bases and the J gene end by 2 bases; junction bases not matched to a gene: 5. Germline V gene data show CDR1 as SGHRS and CDR2 as YFSETQ. The CDR3 bases are TGCGCCAGCAGCACACAGGGGGTTCCCTACGAGCAGTACTTC. Protein sequence: CASSTQGVPYEQYF.

This clone was picked up a small number of times. This chain connects TRBV5-5 to TRBJ2-3, with 9 bases aligning to TRBD2. The CDR3 loop spans 15 amino acids. With V trimmed by 4 bases and J by 6 bases, 9 bases remained unmatched. CDR1 SGHKS and CDR2 YYEKEE come from the germline V gene (reference sequence). In nucleotides, the CDR3 is TGTGCCAGCAGCCGGGAGCTAGCGGGACTTGATACGCAGTATTTT. Protein sequence: CASSRELAGLDTQYF.

The chain uses TRBV9 and TRBJ1-1; unclear D gene. The V end was cut by 1 base, the J end by 1 base, with 5 bases between. CDR1 is SGDLS, CDR2 YYNGEE, per germline. CDR3 size: 13 residues. The CDR3 loop is CASSVIGNTEAFF. CDR3 bases: TGTGCCAGCAGCGTAATTGGGAACACTGAAGCTTTCTTT.

The chain is built from TRBV4-1 and TRBJ1-1; 11 bases match TRBD1. The CDR3 totals 17 residues. Losses at the gene ends were 2 bases for V and 4 bases for J; bases not matched to a gene: 9. Germline V gives CDR1 MGHRA, CDR2 YSYEKL. The CDR3 loop reads CASSQRTGGGSGTEAFF. As DNA, the CDR3 is TGCGCCAGCAGCCAAAGGACAGGGGGCGGATCGGGCACTGAAGCTTTCTTT.